The clone carrying this T cell receptor (beta chain) was counted at least ten times. This sample is part of a study of neurological immune-mediated disorders. The cDNA was generated through 5'RACE incorporating 10-nucleotide random UMIs. Each CDR3 protein is one row after TCRdb ran MiXCR on the 5' RACE reads. Of tens of thousands of distinct CDR3 sequences in the sample, 13% were seen once. The germline V and J ends were trimmed by 4 bases and 3 bases, with 20 bases remaining between them. The CDR3 totals 16 residues. Germline V gene lookup returns CDR1 SGHRS and CDR2 YFSETQ. Time point denoted: longitudinal time-point 3. PBMCs numbering 2 million and stored at -80 C yielded the unsorted libraries.

The source is a man aged 25 to 40 in good health. The specimen sequenced was PBMCs. The chain uses TRBV5-1 and TRBJ2-7; D possibly corresponds to TRBD2 (6 bases). The CDR3 bases are TGCGCCAGCAGCCCCGGGGTGGCGGGACTCTTCTACGAGCAGTACTTC. As protein: CASSPGVAGLFYEQYF.